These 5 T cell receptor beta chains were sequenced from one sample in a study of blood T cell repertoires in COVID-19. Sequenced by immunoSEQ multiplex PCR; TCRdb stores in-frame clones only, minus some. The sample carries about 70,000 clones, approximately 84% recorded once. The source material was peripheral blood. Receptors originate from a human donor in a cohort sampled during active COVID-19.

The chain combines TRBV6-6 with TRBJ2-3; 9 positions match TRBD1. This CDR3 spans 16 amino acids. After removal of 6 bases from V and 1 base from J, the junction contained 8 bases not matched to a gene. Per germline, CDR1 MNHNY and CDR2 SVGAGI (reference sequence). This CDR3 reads CASRTRQGVGTDTQYF. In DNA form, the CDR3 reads TGTGCCAGCAGAACTCGACAGGGGGTGGGCACAGATACGCAGTATTTT.

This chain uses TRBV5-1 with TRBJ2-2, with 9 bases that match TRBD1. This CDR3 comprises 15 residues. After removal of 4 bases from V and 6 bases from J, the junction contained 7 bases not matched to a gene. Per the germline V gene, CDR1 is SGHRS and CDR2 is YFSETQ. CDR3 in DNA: TGCGCCAGCAGCATCCCAGGGACAGGGCCCGGGGAGCTGTTTTTT. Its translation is CASSIPGTGPGELFF. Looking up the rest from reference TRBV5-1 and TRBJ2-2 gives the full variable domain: KAGVTQTPRYLIKTRGQQVTLSCSPISGHRSVSWYQQTPGQGLQFLFEYFSETQRNKGNFPGRFSGRQFSNSRSEMNVSTLELGDSALYLCASSIPGTGPGELFFGEGSRLTVL.

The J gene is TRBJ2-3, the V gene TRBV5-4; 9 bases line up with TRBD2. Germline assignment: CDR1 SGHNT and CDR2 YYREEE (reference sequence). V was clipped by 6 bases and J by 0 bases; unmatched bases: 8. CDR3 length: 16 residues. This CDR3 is CASTFRAGGSTDTQYF. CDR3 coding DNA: TGTGCCAGCACTTTCAGGGCGGGGGGGAGCACAGATACGCAGTATTTT.

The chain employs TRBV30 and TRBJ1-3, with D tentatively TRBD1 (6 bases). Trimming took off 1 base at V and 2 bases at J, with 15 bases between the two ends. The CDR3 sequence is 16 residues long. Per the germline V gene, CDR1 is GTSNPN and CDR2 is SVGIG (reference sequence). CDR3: CAWSDKQGWPGNTIYF. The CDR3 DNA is TGTGCCTGGAGTGATAAACAGGGTTGGCCTGGAAACACCATATATTTT.

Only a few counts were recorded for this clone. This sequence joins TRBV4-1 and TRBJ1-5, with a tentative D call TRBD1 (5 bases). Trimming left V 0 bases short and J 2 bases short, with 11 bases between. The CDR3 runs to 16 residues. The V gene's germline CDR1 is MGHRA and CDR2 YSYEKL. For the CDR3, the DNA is TGCGCCAGCAGCCAAGACGGGGGATTTGGCAATCAGCCCCAGCATTTT. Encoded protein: CASSQDGGFGNQPQHF.